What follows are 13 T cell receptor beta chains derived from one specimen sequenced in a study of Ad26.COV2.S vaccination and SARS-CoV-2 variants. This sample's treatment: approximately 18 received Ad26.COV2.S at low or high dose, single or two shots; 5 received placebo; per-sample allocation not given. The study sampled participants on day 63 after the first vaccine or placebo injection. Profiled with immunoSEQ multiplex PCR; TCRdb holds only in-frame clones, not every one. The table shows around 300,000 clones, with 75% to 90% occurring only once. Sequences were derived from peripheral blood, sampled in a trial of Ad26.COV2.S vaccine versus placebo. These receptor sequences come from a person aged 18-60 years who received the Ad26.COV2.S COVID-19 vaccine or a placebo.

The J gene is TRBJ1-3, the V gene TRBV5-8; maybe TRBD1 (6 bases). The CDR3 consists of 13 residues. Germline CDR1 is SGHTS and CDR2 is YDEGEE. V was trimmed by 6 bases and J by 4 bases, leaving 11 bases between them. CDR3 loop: CASNRALGNTIYF. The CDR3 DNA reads TGTGCCAGCAACAGGGCTTTAGGAAACACCATATATTTT.

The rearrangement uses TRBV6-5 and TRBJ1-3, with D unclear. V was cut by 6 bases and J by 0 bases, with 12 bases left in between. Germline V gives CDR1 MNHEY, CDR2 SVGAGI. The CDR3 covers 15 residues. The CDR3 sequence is CASSRSLNSGNTIYF. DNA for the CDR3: TGTGCCAGCAGCCGATCCCTCAACTCTGGAAACACCATATATTTT.

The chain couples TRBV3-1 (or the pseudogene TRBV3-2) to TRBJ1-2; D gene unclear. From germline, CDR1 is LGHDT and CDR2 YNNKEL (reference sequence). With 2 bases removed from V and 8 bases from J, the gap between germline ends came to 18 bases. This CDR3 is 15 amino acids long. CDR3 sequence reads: CASSQREQNTLGYTF. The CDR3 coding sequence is TGTGCCAGCAGCCAAAGGGAACAGAATACCCTAGGCTACACCTTC.

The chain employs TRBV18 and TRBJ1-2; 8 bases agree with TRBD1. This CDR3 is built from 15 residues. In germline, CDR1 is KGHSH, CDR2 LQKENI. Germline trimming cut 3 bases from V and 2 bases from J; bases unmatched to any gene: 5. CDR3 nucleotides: TGTGCCAGCTCACCCGATCGGACAGGGAACTATGGCTACACCTTC. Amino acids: CASSPDRTGNYGYTF.

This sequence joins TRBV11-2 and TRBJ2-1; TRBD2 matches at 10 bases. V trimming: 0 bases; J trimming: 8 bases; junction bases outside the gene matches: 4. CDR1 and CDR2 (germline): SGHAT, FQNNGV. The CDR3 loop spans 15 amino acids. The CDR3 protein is CASSLDSGLAYEQFF. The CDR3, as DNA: TGTGCCAGCAGCTTAGATTCGGGACTAGCGTATGAGCAGTTCTTC.

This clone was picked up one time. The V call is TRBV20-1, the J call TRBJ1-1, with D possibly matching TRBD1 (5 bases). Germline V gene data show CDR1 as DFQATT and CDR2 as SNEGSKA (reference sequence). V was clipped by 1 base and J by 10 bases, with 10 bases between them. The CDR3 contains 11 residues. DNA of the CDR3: TGCAGTGCTAGAGGAGGGAGGGGAGCTTTCTTT. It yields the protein CSARGGRGAFF.

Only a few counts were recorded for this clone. CDR3 in amino acids: CASIPSANTGELFF. Here the CDR3 DNA reads TGTGCCAGCATACCCTCCGCGAACACCGGGGAGCTGTTTTTT. This rearrangement joins TRBV7-9 to TRBJ2-2; D not resolved. This CDR3 has 14 amino acids. Germline CDR1 is SEHNR and CDR2 is FQNEAQ (reference sequence). Between the trimmed V and J ends, which lost 7 bases and 0 bases, there was a span of 9 bases.

CDR3 nucleotide sequence: TGTGCCAGCAGTCACAGGGGGTCGAACACTGAAGCTTTCTTT. Its translation: CASSHRGSNTEAFF. The rearrangement links TRBV27 to TRBJ1-1, with 8 positions matching TRBD1. Germline-derived CDR1 and CDR2 are MNHEY and SMNVEV (reference sequence). V was pared by 5 bases and J by 1 base, with 3 bases of the junction left unmatched. This CDR3 has 14 amino acids.

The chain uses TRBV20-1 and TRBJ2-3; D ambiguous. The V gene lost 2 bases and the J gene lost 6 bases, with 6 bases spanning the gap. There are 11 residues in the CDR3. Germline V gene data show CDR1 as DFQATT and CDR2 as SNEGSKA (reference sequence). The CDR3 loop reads CSARKQDTQYF. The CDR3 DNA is TGCAGTGCTAGAAAGCAGGATACGCAGTATTTT.

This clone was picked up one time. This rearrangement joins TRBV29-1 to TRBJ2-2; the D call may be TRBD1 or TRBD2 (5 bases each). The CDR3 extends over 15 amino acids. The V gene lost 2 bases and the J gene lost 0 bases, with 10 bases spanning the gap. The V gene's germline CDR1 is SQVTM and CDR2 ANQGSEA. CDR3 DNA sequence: TGCAGCGTTGAAATGGGACGGACGAACACCGGGGAGCTGTTTTTT. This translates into CSVEMGRTNTGELFF.

This CDR3 reads CASSRQGGPGQPQHF. As DNA, the CDR3 is TGTGCCAGCAGTCGACAAGGGGGCCCAGGGCAGCCCCAGCATTTT. The chain uses TRBV6-5 and TRBJ1-5; 7 nucleotides match TRBD1. This CDR3 has 15 residues. Germline loops: CDR1 MNHEY, CDR2 SVGAGI. The J segment lost 7 bases and the V segment lost 5 bases, leaving 11 bases of the junction unmatched.

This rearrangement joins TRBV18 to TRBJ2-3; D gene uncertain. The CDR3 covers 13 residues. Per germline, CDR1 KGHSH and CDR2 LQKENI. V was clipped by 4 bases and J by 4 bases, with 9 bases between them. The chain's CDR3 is CASSLRSADTQYF. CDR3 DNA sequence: TGTGCCAGCTCACTCAGAAGCGCAGATACGCAGTATTTT.

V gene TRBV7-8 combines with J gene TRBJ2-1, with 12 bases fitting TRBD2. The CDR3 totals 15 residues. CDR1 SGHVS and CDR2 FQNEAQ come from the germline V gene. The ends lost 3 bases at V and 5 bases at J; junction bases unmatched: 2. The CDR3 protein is CASSFPSGGDNEQFF. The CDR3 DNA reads TGTGCCAGCAGCTTTCCTAGCGGGGGGGACAATGAGCAGTTCTTC. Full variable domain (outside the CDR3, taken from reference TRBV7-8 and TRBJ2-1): GAGVSQSPRYKVAKRGQDVALRCDPISGHVSLFWYQQALGQGPEFLTYFQNEAQLDKSGLPSDRFFAERPEGSVSTLKIQRTQQEDSAVYLCASSFPSGGDNEQFFGPGTRLTVL.